This T cell receptor (beta chain) is from a study of shared clonotypes between healthy human individuals. Across the study: Per donor, three plates held CD4 naive cells, three held CD4 memory, two held CD8 naive and one held CD8 memory.

The sample holds many counts of this clone. As yet, its antigen is unknown. A deep-level run was used for the assay. The assay was immunoSEQ multiplex PCR, and TCRdb's table has in-frame clones only and misses some. Here the sample spans under 1,100,000 clones, under 80% being singletons. V was pared by 0 bases and J by 2 bases, with 16 bases between. Per the germline V gene, CDR1 is MGHRA and CDR2 is YSYEKL. The CDR3 totals 17 residues. Negatively enriched CD4+ T cells were divided by CD45RA into naive and memory. General study results and limits: Investigators expected sequencing depth to affect clonotype sharing among donors.

The chain is built from TRBV4-1 and TRBJ1-2, with D possibly matching TRBD1 (5 bases). The receptor comes from a young man in good health. Specimen: memory CD4+ T cells sorted from blood. Subset specified: CD45RA-negative fraction. In DNA form, the CDR3 reads TGCGCCAGCAGCCAAGATGCCGCCGGGGCGAACAACTATGGCTACACCTTC. Translation: CASSQDAAGANNYGYTF.